The clone carrying this TCR beta chain was detected many times. As yet, its antigen is unknown. The V segment lost 5 bases and the J segment 0 bases; nucleotides outside the gene matches: 3. Germline-derived CDR1 and CDR2 are DFQATT and SNEGSKA (reference sequence). This CDR3 is 14 amino acids long. These data belong to a study of neurological immune-mediated disorders. Study results and limitations: No CDR3 amino acid sequences recurred among expanded clones across subjects, suggesting private repertoires in all groups.

TCRdb itself ran the 5' RACE reads through MiXCR, one entry per CDR3 protein. This sample has approximately 89,000 distinct CDR3 sequences; about 12% occur once, and the top ten carry about 4.6%. Time point of the sample: longitudinal time-point 2. The specimen sequenced was PBMCs. The receptor's source is a female donor with HTLV-1-associated myelopathy (HAM/TSP). V is TRBV20-1 and J is TRBJ2-3, with 9 nucleotides matching TRBD2. The CDR3 DNA sequence: TGCAGTGCTCCGACTAGCGGAAGCACAGATACGCAGTATTTT. The encoded protein is CSAPTSGSTDTQYF.